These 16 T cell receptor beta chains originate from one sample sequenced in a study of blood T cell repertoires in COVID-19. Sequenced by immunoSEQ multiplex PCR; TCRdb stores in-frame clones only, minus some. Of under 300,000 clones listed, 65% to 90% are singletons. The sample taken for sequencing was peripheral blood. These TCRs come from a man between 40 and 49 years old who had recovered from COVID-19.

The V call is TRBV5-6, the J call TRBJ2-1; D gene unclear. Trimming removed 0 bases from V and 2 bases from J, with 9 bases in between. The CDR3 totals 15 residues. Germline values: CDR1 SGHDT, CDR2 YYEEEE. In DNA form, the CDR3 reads TGTGCCAGCAGCTTGGCCAGTCGTACCTACAATGAGCAGTTCTTC. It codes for CASSLASRTYNEQFF.

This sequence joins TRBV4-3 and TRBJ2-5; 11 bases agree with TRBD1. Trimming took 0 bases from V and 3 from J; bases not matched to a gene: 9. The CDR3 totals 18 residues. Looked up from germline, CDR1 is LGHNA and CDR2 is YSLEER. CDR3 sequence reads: CASSQDPGTGGGEETQYF. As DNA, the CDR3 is TGCGCCAGCAGCCAAGATCCCGGGACAGGGGGAGGCGAAGAGACCCAGTACTTC.

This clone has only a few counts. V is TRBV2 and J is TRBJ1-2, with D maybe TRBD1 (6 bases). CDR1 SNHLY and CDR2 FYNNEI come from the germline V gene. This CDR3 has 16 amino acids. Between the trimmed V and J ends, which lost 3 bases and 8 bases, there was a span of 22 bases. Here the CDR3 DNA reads TGTGCCAGCAGTGAGGGTCCTCTGGGGGGGGGCTACGGCTACACCTTC. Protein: CASSEGPLGGGYGYTF. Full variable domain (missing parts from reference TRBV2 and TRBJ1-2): EPEVTQTPSHQVTQMGQEVILRCVPISNHLYFYWYRQILGQKVEFLVSFYNNEISEKSEIFDDQFSVERPDGSNFTLKIRSTKLEDSAMYFCASSEGPLGGGYGYTFGSGTRLTVV.

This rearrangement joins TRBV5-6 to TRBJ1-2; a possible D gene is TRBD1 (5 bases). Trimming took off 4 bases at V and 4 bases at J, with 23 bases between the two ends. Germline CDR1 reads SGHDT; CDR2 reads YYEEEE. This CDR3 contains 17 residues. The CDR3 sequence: CASSPGRSGARVYGYTF. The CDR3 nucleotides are TGTGCCAGCAGCCCCGGTAGGTCTGGGGCGCGAGTCTATGGCTACACCTTC. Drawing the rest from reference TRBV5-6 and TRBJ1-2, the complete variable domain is DAGVTQSPTHLIKTRGQQVTLRCSPKSGHDTVSWYQQALGQGPQFIFQYYEEEERQRGNFPDRFSGHQFPNYSSELNVNALLLGDSALYLCASSPGRSGARVYGYTFGSGTRLTVV.

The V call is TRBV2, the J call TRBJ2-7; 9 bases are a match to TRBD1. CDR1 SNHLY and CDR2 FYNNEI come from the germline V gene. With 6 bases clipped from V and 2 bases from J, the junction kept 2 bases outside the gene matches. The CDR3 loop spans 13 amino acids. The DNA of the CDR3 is TGTGCCAGCAGGGGGGACAGGGCCTACGAGCAGTACTTC. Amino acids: CASRGDRAYEQYF.

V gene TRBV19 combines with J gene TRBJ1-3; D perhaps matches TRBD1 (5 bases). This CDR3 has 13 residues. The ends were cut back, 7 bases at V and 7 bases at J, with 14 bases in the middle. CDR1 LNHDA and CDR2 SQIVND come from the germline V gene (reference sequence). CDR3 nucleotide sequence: TGTGCCAGTATGCCCCGCCGGGGGAACACCATATATTTT. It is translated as CASMPRRGNTIYF.

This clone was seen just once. This CDR3 reads CAWSGQGRSWNYGYTF. The CDR3 DNA follows: TGTGCCTGGAGTGGACAGGGACGTAGCTGGAACTATGGCTACACCTTC. The chain links TRBV30 to TRBJ1-2, with TRBD1 identical over 7 bases. The V and J ends lost 1 base and 2 bases, in that order; junction bases with no gene match: 10. CDR3 length: 16 residues. CDR1 and CDR2 from the germline V gene are GTSNPN and SVGIG (reference sequence). The entire variable domain, with the rest obtained from reference TRBV30 and TRBJ1-2, is as follows: SQTIHQWPATLVQPVGSPLSLECTVEGTSNPNLYWYRQAAGRGLQLLFYSVGIGQISSEVPQNLSASRPQDRQFILSSKKLLLSDSGFYLCAWSGQGRSWNYGYTFGSGTRLTVV.

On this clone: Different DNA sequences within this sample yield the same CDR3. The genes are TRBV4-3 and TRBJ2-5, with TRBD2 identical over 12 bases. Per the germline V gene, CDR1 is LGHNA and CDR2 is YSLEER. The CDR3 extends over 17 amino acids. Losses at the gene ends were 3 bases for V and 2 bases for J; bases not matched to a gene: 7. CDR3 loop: CASSQELLAGGQETQYF. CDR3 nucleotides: TGCGCCAGCAGCCAGGAGCTTCTAGCGGGAGGGCAAGAGACCCAGTACTTC.

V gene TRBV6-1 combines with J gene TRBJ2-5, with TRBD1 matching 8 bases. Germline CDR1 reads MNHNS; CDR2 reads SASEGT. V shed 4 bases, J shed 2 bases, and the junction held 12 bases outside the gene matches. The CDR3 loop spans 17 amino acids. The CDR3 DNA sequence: TGTGCCAGCAGTGGGTCGACCTGGACAGGGACTCAAGAGACCCAGTACTTC. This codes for CASSGSTWTGTQETQYF.

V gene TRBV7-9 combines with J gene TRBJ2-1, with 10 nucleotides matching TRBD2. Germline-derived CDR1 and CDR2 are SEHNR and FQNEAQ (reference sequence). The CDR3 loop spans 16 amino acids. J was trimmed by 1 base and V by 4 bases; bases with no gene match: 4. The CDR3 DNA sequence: TGTGCCAGCAGCTCAGGACTAGCGGCGTCCTACAATGAGCAGTTCTTC. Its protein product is CASSSGLAASYNEQFF.

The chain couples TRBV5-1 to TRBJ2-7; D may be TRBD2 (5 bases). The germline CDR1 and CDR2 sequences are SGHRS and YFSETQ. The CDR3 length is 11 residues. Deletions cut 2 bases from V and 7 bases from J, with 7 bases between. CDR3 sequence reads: CASSFRGEQYF. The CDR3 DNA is TGCGCCAGCAGCTTTCGGGGAGAGCAGTACTTC. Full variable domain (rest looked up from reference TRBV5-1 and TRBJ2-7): KAGVTQTPRYLIKTRGQQVTLSCSPISGHRSVSWYQQTPGQGLQFLFEYFSETQRNKGNFPGRFSGRQFSNSRSEMNVSTLELGDSALYLCASSFRGEQYFGPGTRLTVT.

The CDR3 sequence: CASSLDWQETQYF. The CDR3 bases are TGCGCCAGCAGCTTGGACTGGCAAGAGACCCAGTACTTC. V gene TRBV5-1 combines with J gene TRBJ2-5; no firm D call. Trimming took 0 bases from V and 2 from J, leaving 5 bases between them. Germline V gene data show CDR1 as SGHRS and CDR2 as YFSETQ. The CDR3 consists of 13 residues.

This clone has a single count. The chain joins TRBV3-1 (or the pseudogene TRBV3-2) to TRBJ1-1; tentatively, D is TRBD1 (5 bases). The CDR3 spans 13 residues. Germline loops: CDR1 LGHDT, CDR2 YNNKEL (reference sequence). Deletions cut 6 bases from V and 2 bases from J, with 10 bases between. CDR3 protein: CASRYQGNTEAFF. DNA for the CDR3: TGTGCCAGCAGATATCAGGGTAACACTGAAGCTTTCTTT.

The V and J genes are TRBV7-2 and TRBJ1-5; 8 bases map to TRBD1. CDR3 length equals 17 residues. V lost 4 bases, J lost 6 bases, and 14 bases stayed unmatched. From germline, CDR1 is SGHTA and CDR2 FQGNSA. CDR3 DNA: TGTGCCAGCAGCTCATCTTTTGGGACAGGCATCAGTCAGCCCCAGCATTTT. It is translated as CASSSSFGTGISQPQHF.

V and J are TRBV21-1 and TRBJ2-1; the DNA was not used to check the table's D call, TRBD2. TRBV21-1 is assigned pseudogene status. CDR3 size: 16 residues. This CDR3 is CASSIVVTFAYNEQFF. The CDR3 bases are TGTGCCAGCAGCATAGTTGTTACGTTTGCCTACAATGAGCAGTTCTTC.

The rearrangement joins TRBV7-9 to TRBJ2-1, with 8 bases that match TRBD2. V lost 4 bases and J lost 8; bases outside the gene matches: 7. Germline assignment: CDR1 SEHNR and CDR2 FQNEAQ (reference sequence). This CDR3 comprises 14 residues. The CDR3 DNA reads TGTGCCAGCAGCTATCTACTCGGGGGGGATGAGCAGTTCTTC. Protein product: CASSYLLGGDEQFF.